Detailed here is one TCR beta chain. Its matching antigen is unknown. The germline CDR1 and CDR2 sequences are MNHEY and SVGEGT. CDR3 length: 15 amino acids. It was with a sample-barcoded 5' primer and a J-beta primer mix that a second PCR of roughly 6 to 12 cycles was run. TCRdb processed the 5' RACE reads anew with MiXCR; each CDR3 protein has one entry. Here the sample spans about 1.8 million distinct CDR3 sequences, just under 50% being singletons. This specimen comes from a study of blood T cells in healthy people across ages. Study-wide results and limits: While age rose, TCR beta diversity per million T cells dropped in a roughly linear way.

This TCR came from a woman between 40 and 50 years old in good health. The sequenced sample was blood. The chain carries TRBV6-2 or TRBV6-3 and TRBJ2-7; 10 nucleotides agree with TRBD1. The end of the DNA is better explained by TRBJ2-4, so the J call may be wrong. Written as DNA, the CDR3 is TGTGCCAGCAGCGATAGACAGGGGGCGAAAAACATTCAGTACTTC. Its protein is CASSDRQGAKNIQYF.